The 13 T cell receptor beta chains reported below all come from one sample, sequenced in a study of blood T cell repertoires in COVID-19. Here immunoSEQ multiplex PCR was the method, and the copy in TCRdb shows in-frame clones only, minus some. The sample has 120,000 or so clones, approximately 65% seen once. The specimen was peripheral blood. The receptor set was obtained from a woman aged 55-69 years with acute or convalescent COVID-19.

This clone came up once. The chain combines TRBV28 with TRBJ1-1; no clear D. CDR1 is MDHEN, CDR2 SYDVKM, per germline. The CDR3 extends over 13 amino acids. V was cut by 4 bases and J by 1 base, with 7 bases left in between. The CDR3 spells CASSSPPNTEAFF. CDR3 DNA sequence: TGTGCCAGCAGTTCCCCTCCGAACACTGAAGCTTTCTTT.

The chain carries TRBV30 and TRBJ2-7; TRBD2 matches at 7 bases. The junction had 6 bases not matched to a gene; V was cut back by 7 bases and J by 6 bases. CDR1 is GTSNPN, CDR2 SVGIG, per germline (reference sequence). The length of the CDR3 is 11 residues. The CDR3 bases are TGTGCCTTCCAGAAGCGGGGCGAGCAGTACTTC. Translating it yields CAFQKRGEQYF.

The chain links TRBV28 to TRBJ1-2; weak D call: TRBD1 (6 bases). Trimming took 7 bases from V and 6 from J, leaving 18 bases between them. Germline V CDR1 and CDR2: MDHEN, SYDVKM. The CDR3 loop spans 14 amino acids. CDR3 in DNA: TGTGCCAGCACCTGGGGGCTGGCCGTTGATGGCTACACCTTC. Protein: CASTWGLAVDGYTF.

V usage is TRBV28 and J usage is TRBJ2-1, with D perhaps matching TRBD2 (5 bases). The CDR3 extends over 16 amino acids. The germline V gene has CDR1 MDHEN and CDR2 SYDVKM. V lost 5 bases to trimming and J lost 5 bases, with 19 bases between them. CDR3 sequence (DNA): TGTGCCAGCAGTACTACGACGGGATTCGGGGACAATGAGCAGTTCTTC. Protein: CASSTTTGFGDNEQFF.

The chain is built from TRBV19 and TRBJ1-2; 7 nucleotides line up with TRBD1. J gave up 14 bases and V 5 bases, and 8 bases lay outside the gene matches. This CDR3 has 11 amino acids. The germline gives CDR1 LNHDA, CDR2 SQIVND (reference sequence). DNA for the CDR3: TGTGCCAGTAGTCGGTACGGGACAGCTACCTTC. Encoded protein: CASSRYGTATF.

This chain connects TRBV6-2 or TRBV6-3 to TRBJ2-2, with a tentative D call TRBD1 (6 bases). The length of the CDR3 is 14 residues. Germline CDR1 MNHEY, CDR2 SVGEGT. V gave up 5 bases and J gave up 0 bases, with 7 bases separating them. Here the CDR3 DNA reads TGTGCCAGCAGTCGACAGGCGAACACCGGGGAGCTGTTTTTT. Protein: CASSRQANTGELFF.

This rearrangement joins TRBV7-9 to TRBJ1-2; D perhaps matches TRBD1 (6 bases). Germline V gives CDR1 SEHNR, CDR2 FQNEAQ (reference sequence). V lost 1 base and J lost 4, with 16 bases in between. The CDR3 runs 16 residues. The CDR3 reads CASSLGATGIGYGYTF. The CDR3 nucleotides read TGTGCCAGCAGCTTAGGTGCCACAGGGATAGGCTATGGCTACACCTTC.

The CDR3 bases are TGCGCCAGCAGCTTGGATACCTACCGGGTGATTGAAAAACTGTTTTTT. Translation gives CASSLDTYRVIEKLFF. This chain links TRBV5-1 with TRBJ1-4; no definite D call. There are 16 residues in the CDR3. V lost 0 bases to trimming and J lost 7 bases, with 16 bases between them. Germline values: CDR1 SGHRS, CDR2 YFSETQ.

This clone was seen once. This chain links TRBV7-2 with TRBJ1-2, with D perhaps matching TRBD1 (5 bases). CDR3 length equals 13 residues. Germline CDR1 is SGHTA and CDR2 is FQGNSA. Deletions cut 4 bases from V and 7 bases from J, with 13 bases between. The CDR3, as DNA: TGTGCCAGCAGCTCCCACGGGGGAACTGGCTACACCTTC. It encodes CASSSHGGTGYTF.

This clone was seen more than once but under ten times. This chain uses TRBV7-2 with TRBJ1-4, with D possibly matching TRBD1 (5 bases). Trimming removed 2 bases at V and 7 bases at J, with 5 bases between. The CDR3 spans 12 residues. CDR1 is SGHTA and CDR2 is FQGNSA in the germline V gene. The CDR3 reads CASSLRGEKLFF. CDR3 coding DNA: TGTGCCAGCAGCTTAAGGGGTGAAAAACTGTTTTTT.

CDR3 residues: CASSLALQGGSGELFF. CDR3 DNA sequence: TGTGCCAGCAGCTTGGCCCTTCAGGGGGGATCCGGGGAGCTGTTTTTT. This chain joins TRBV5-4 and TRBJ2-2; a weak D match, TRBD1 (7 bases). There are 16 residues in the CDR3. CDR1 SGHNT and CDR2 YYREEE come from the germline V gene (reference sequence). Trimming shortened V by 0 bases and J by 6 bases, and 15 bases separated the two germline ends.

The chain is built from TRBV2 and TRBJ1-2; D may be TRBD1 (5 bases). The germline gives CDR1 SNHLY, CDR2 FYNNEI. V was trimmed by 5 bases and J by 8 bases, leaving 15 bases between them. CDR3 length equals 13 residues. The CDR3 reads CASSLSGTDGYTF. The DNA for the CDR3 is TGTGCCAGCAGTTTGTCGGGGACTGACGGCTACACCTTC. Full variable domain (outside the CDR3, taken from reference TRBV2 and TRBJ1-2): EPEVTQTPSHQVTQMGQEVILRCVPISNHLYFYWYRQILGQKVEFLVSFYNNEISEKSEIFDDQFSVERPDGSNFTLKIRSTKLEDSAMYFCASSLSGTDGYTFGSGTRLTVV.

CDR3: CASGPGRGAPGNTIYF. The CDR3 coding sequence is TGTGCTAGTGGCCCCGGTAGGGGCGCACCTGGAAACACCATATATTTT. The chain combines TRBV12-5 with TRBJ1-3; D possibly corresponds to TRBD1 (5 bases). The germline V gene has CDR1 LGHNT and CDR2 FRNRAP. The length of the CDR3 is 16 residues. Trimming removed 6 bases at V and 2 bases at J, with 17 bases between.